This T cell receptor beta chain is drawn from a study of OX40 agonist ivuxolimab in advanced cancers. Study context: Ivuxolimab, an agonist antibody against OX40 (CD134), was given to patients. Partial responses were achieved by three patients: one hepatocellular carcinoma, two cutaneous melanoma.

Profiled with immunoSEQ multiplex PCR; TCRdb holds only in-frame clones, not every one. The table records over 15,000 clones, more than 60% of them present only once. This clone was recorded once. After removal of 4 bases from V and 4 bases from J, the junction contained 7 bases not matched to a gene. Per the germline V gene, CDR1 is SGDLS and CDR2 is YYNGEE. The CDR3 contains 14 residues. This sequence was found in an adult with an advanced solid tumor such as melanoma, head and neck, liver or kidney cancer. The sequencing used CD4+ or CD8+ T cells sorted from blood, collected in a trial of the OX40 agonist ivuxolimab. V gene TRBV9 combines with J gene TRBJ2-7, with 8 bases lining up with TRBD1. CDR3 residues: CASSPQGAVYEQYF. CDR3 bases: TGTGCCAGCAGCCCTCAGGGGGCTGTTTACGAGCAGTACTTC.